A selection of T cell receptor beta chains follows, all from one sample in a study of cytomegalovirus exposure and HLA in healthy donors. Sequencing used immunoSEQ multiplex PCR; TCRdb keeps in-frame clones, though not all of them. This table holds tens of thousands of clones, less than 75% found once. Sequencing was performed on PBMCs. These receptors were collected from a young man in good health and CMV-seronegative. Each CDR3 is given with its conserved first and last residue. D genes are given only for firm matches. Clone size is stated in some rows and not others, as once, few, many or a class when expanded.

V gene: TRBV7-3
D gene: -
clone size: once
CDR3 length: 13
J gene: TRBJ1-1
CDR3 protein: CASSPEWATEAFF
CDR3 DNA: TGTGCCAGCAGCCCCGAGTGGGCCACTGAAGCTTTCTTT

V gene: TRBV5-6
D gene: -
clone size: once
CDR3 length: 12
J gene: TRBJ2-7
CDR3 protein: CASSAGHYEQYF
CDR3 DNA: TGTGCCAGCAGCGCGGGCCACTACGAGCAGTACTTC

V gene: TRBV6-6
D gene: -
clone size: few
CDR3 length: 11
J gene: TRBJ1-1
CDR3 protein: CATWRGTEAFF
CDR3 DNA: TGTGCCACCTGGAGGGGTACTGAAGCTTTCTTT

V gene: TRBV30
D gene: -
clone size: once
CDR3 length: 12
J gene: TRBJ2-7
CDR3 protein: CAWSKGLYEQYF
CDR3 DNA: TGTGCCTGGAGTAAGGGACTTTACGAGCAGTACTTC

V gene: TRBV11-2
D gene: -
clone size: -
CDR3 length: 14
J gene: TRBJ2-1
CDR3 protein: CASSPRDGWYEQFF
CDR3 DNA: TGTGCCAGCAGCCCCAGGGATGGATGGTATGAGCAGTTCTTC

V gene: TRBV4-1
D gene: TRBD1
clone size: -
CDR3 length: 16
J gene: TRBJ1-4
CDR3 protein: CASSWPRDSVNEKLFF
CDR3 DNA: TGCGCGAGCAGCTGGCCCCGGGACAGTGTTAATGAAAAACTGTTTTTT

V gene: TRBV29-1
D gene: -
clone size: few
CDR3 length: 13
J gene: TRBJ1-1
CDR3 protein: CSAQSRVNTEAFF
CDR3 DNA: TGCAGCGCCCAGTCGAGGGTGAATACTGAAGCTTTCTTT

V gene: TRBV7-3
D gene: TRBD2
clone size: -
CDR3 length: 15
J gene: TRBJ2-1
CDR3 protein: CASSFGLAGSNEQFF
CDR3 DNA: TGTGCCAGCAGCTTCGGGCTAGCGGGAAGCAATGAGCAGTTCTTC

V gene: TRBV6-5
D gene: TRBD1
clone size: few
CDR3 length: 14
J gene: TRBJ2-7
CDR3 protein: CASSYRDRGYEQYF
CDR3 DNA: TGTGCCAGCAGTTACCGGGACAGGGGCTACGAGCAGTACTTC

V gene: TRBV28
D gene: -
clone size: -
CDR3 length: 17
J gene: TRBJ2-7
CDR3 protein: CASIPAGLLSTSYEQYF
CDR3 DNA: TGTGCCAGCATCCCGGCGGGACTTTTGAGCACCTCCTACGAGCAGTACTTC

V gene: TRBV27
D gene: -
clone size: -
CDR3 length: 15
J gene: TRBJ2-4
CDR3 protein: CASRPPPGERDIQYF
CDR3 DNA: TGTGCCAGTAGACCTCCCCCAGGGGAACGAGACATTCAGTACTTC

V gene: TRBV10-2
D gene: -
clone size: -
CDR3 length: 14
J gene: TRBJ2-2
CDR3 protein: CASSGQSFTGELFF
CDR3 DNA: TGCGCCAGCAGTGGACAGTCGTTCACCGGGGAGCTGTTTTTT

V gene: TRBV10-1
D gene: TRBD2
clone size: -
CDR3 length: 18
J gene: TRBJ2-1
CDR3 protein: CASLSSIQAGVRDNEQFF
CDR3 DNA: TGCGCCTCCCTCTCGTCGATCCAAGCGGGGGTCAGGGACAATGAGCAGTTCTTC

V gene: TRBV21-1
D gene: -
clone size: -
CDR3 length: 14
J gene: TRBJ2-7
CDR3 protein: CASSCPLRGYEQYF
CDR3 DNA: TGTGCCAGCAGCTGCCCCCTGAGAGGCTACGAGCAGTACTTC

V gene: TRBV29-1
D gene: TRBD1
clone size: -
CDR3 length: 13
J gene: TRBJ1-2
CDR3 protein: CSVEDRAYYGYTF
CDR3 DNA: TGCAGCGTCGAGGACAGGGCGTACTATGGCTACACCTTC

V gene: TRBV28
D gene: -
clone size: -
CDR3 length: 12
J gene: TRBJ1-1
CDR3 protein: CASSSIDSEAFF
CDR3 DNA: TGTGCCAGCAGTTCAATTGACAGTGAAGCTTTCTTT

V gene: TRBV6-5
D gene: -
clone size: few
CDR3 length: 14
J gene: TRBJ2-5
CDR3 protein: CAIADSALRETQYF
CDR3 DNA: TGTGCCATCGCCGACAGTGCCCTGAGGGAGACCCAGTACTTC

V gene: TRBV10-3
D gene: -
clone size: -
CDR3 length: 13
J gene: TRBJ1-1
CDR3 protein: CAISEAGGAEAFF
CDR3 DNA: TGTGCCATCAGTGAGGCGGGAGGGGCTGAAGCTTTCTTT

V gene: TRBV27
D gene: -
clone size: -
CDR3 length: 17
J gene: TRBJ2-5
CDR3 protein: CASSADRQHLQGETQYF
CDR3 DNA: TGTGCCAGCAGTGCTGACCGACAGCACCTTCAGGGAGAGACCCAGTACTTC

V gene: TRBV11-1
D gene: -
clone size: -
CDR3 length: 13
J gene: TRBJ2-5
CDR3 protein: CASSFRSQETQYF
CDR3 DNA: TGTGCCAGCAGCTTTAGAAGTCAAGAGACCCAGTACTTC

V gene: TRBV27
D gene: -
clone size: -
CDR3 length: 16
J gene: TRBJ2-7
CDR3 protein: CASSGRGRYPTYEQYF
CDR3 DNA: TGTGCCAGCAGTGGGCGGGGTAGATACCCAACCTACGAGCAGTACTTC

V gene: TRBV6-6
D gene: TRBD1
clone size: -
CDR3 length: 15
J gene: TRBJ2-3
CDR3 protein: CASSYWDRTTDTQYF
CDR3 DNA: TGTGCCAGCAGTTACTGGGACAGAACCACAGATACGCAGTATTTT

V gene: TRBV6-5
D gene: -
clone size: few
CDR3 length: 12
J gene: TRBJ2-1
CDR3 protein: CASGTSYNEQFF
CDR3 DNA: TGTGCCAGCGGCACCTCCTACAATGAGCAGTTCTTC